A single sample gave rise to the 27 T cell receptor beta chains below, sequenced in a study of read filtering for tumor transcriptome and immune sequencing. From roughly 400 ng of RNA, a library with molecular barcoded alpha/delta and beta/gamma adaptors was made. TCRdb re-derived calls from the reads in MiXCR, one entry per CDR3 protein. The sample lists tens of thousands of distinct CDR3 sequences, 12% to 15% seen once, with roughly 18% in the top ten. The specimen was a population of CD138-negative cells sorted from bone marrow. The receptors shown here come from a donor older than 35 with multiple myeloma.

Concerning this clonotype itself: This may be a read error, as it is one base from a much larger clone. The gene calls are TRBV30 and TRBJ2-7; D may be TRBD1 (6 bases). The V end lost 2 bases, the J end lost 1 base, and 9 bases lay between the germline ends. From germline, CDR1 is GTSNPN and CDR2 SVGIG (reference sequence). This CDR3 is 13 amino acids long. CDR3 sequence (DNA): TGTGCCTGGAGTCAGGGGATATCCTACGAGCAGTACTTC. Translated: CAWSQGISYEQYF.

This clonotype was observed many times. V and J are TRBV25-1 and TRBJ2-2, with D unclear. Germline lookup yields CDR1 MGHDK and CDR2 SYGVNS. The CDR3 sequence is 14 residues long. Trimming took off 10 bases at V and 1 base at J, with 13 bases between the two ends. Written as DNA, the CDR3 is TGTGCCACTAAAGGGTGGGAGAACACCGGGGAGCTGTTTTTT. It is translated as CATKGWENTGELFF.

This clonotype was found many times. V usage is TRBV5-1 and J usage is TRBJ2-5; D perhaps matches TRBD2 (5 bases). This CDR3 contains 15 residues. The germline V gene has CDR1 SGHRS and CDR2 YFSETQ. V dropped 3 bases and J dropped 1 base, with 13 bases sitting between them. The CDR3 sequence: CASSWAGGSQETQYF. Written as DNA, the CDR3 is TGCGCCAGCAGCTGGGCCGGAGGAAGCCAAGAGACCCAGTACTTC. The complete variable domain, with remaining parts taken from reference TRBV5-1 and TRBJ2-5, reads KAGVTQTPRYLIKTRGQQVTLSCSPISGHRSVSWYQQTPGQGLQFLFEYFSETQRNKGNFPGRFSGRQFSNSRSEMNVSTLELGDSALYLCASSWAGGSQETQYFGPGTRLLVL.

This clonotype occurred once. Given a far larger clone just one base away, this is likely a sequencing read error. The chain links TRBV5-4 to TRBJ2-1, with 7 bases matching TRBD1. This CDR3 contains 15 residues. CDR1 and CDR2 (germline): SGHNT, YYREEE (reference sequence). J gave up 5 bases and V 1 base, and 6 bases lay outside the gene matches. The CDR3 nucleotides are TGTGCCAGCAGCTTGTTTGACAGGGACCACAATGAGCAGTTCTTC. Residues: CASSLFDRDHNEQFF.

This clonotype was seen at least ten times. The gene calls are TRBV6-2 or TRBV6-3 and TRBJ2-1; 14 bases are a match to TRBD2. CDR3 size: 17 residues. From germline, CDR1 is MNHEY and CDR2 SVGEGT. V shed 6 bases, J shed 1 base, and the junction held 5 bases outside the gene matches. In DNA form, the CDR3 reads TGTGCCAGCAGCTCGACTAGCGGGGGGGCATCCTACAATGAGCAGTTCTTC. Translating gives CASSSTSGGASYNEQFF.

V gene TRBV6-1 combines with J gene TRBJ2-1, with D tentatively TRBD2 (6 bases). The CDR3 loop spans 12 amino acids. Germline V gene data show CDR1 as MNHNS and CDR2 as SASEGT. The V end was cut by 7 bases, the J end by 7 bases, with 11 bases between. The CDR3 coding sequence is TGTGCCAGCAAGACCCGGGGGAATGAGCAGTTCTTC. Translating gives CASKTRGNEQFF.

This clonotype was recorded many times. J is TRBJ1-5 and V is TRBV30; no reliable D call. Germline-derived CDR1 and CDR2 are GTSNPN and SVGIG (reference sequence). There are 13 residues in the CDR3. V shed 0 bases and J shed 4 bases, with 7 bases lying between them. The CDR3 sequence is CAWSVQENQPQHF. The CDR3 bases are TGTGCCTGGAGTGTGCAGGAGAATCAGCCCCAGCATTTT.

This clonotype occurred many times. The J gene is TRBJ1-5, the V gene TRBV6-5, with D maybe TRBD1 (5 bases). This CDR3 region has 13 residues. The V and J ends lost 6 bases and 7 bases respectively, with 13 bases between them. Per germline, CDR1 MNHEY and CDR2 SVGAGI. The CDR3 nucleotides read TGTGCCAGCAGGGGGGACCTCGGGCAGCCCCAGCATTTT. This translates into CASRGDLGQPQHF.

A few counts support this clonotype. A clone one base away is much larger, so this may be a read error. The chain recombines TRBV5-1 with TRBJ2-5, with D possibly TRBD1 on 6 matching bases. In germline, CDR1 is SGHRS, CDR2 YFSETQ. CDR3 length equals 13 residues. CDR3 loop: CASSKGQEEAQYF. In nucleotides, the CDR3 is TGCGCCAGCAGCAAGGGACAAGAAGAGGCCCAGTACTTC.

There are many counts of this clonotype. The chain has TRBV7-3 and TRBJ1-1; no firm D call. The CDR3 covers 14 residues. CDR1 and CDR2 (germline): SGHTA, FQGTGA. The V gene lost 2 bases and the J gene lost 6 bases, with 13 bases spanning the gap. CDR3 nucleotide sequence: TGTGCCAGCAGCTTACACCCGGAGGTCGCTGAAGCTTTCTTT. This translates into CASSLHPEVAEAFF.

This clonotype has ten or more counts. V usage is TRBV6-6 and J usage is TRBJ2-5; D is unclear. The CDR3 sequence is 11 residues long. Trimming removed 6 bases from V and 5 bases from J, with 7 bases in between. Germline CDR1 reads MNHNY; CDR2 reads SVGAGI (reference sequence). For the CDR3, the DNA is TGTGCCAGCAGCTCGGATGAGACCCAGTACTTC. Translating it yields CASSSDETQYF.

Concerning this clonotype: A read error is possible here, since a much larger clone lies one base away. The CDR3 region has the DNA TGTGCCAGCAGCTCCGGGGGGCTAAACCAAGAGACCCAGTGCTTC. It specifies CASSSGGLNQETQCF. The chain employs TRBV7-9 and TRBJ2-5, with D possibly being TRBD2 (7 bases). The length of the CDR3 is 15 residues. Germline V gene lookup returns CDR1 SEHNR and CDR2 FQNEAQ (reference sequence).

The genes are TRBV7-9 and TRBJ2-5; D ambiguous. Per the germline V gene, CDR1 is SEHNR and CDR2 is FQNEAQ (reference sequence). V lost 3 bases and J 2 bases, leaving 13 bases between the germline ends. This CDR3 contains 15 residues. The CDR3 DNA is TGTGCCAGCAGCTTCCCATTCGTGAAGCAAGAGACCCAGTACTTC. This encodes CASSFPFVKQETQYF.

This clonotype was detected ten times or more. The chain joins TRBV6-2 or TRBV6-3 to TRBJ2-7; no clear D. Germline CDR1 MNHEY, CDR2 SVGEGT. This CDR3 is 12 amino acids long. Trimming shortened V by 6 bases and J by 4 bases, and 10 bases separated the two germline ends. The CDR3 sequence: CASSLKRYEQYF. The DNA of the CDR3 is TGTGCCAGCAGCCTCAAAAGGTACGAGCAGTACTTC.

In this sample, this clonotype turned up many times. The J gene is TRBJ1-5, the V gene TRBV4-3; 9 bases agree with TRBD1. Germline loops: CDR1 LGHNA, CDR2 YSLEER. The CDR3 sequence is 14 residues long. Trimming removed 4 bases from V and 4 bases from J; junction bases left unmatched: 2. This chain's CDR3 is CASSPGTGNQPQHF. The CDR3 DNA follows: TGCGCCAGCAGCCCTGGGACAGGGAATCAGCCCCAGCATTTT.

This clonotype was detected ten times or more. The chain carries TRBV5-1 and TRBJ2-5; 11 bases agree with TRBD2. CDR1 and CDR2 (germline): SGHRS, YFSETQ. The V and J ends lost 4 bases and 5 bases, in that order; junction bases with no gene match: 10. This CDR3 has 16 amino acids. CDR3 residues: CASSRSELAGVETQYF. In nucleotides, the CDR3 is TGCGCCAGCAGCAGGAGTGAACTAGCGGGGGTGGAGACCCAGTACTTC.

This clonotype was seen many times. The J gene is TRBJ1-5, the V gene TRBV7-2; D ambiguous. Germline V gene lookup returns CDR1 SGHTA and CDR2 FQGNSA. The CDR3 length is 13 residues. Trimming stripped 2 bases from V and 4 bases from J, with 6 bases between. The CDR3 region is CASSLRINQPQHF. DNA for the CDR3: TGTGCCAGCAGCTTACGGATTAATCAGCCCCAGCATTTT. Full variable domain (missing parts from reference TRBV7-2 and TRBJ1-5): GAGVSQSPSNKVTEKGKDVELRCDPISGHTALYWYRQSLGQGLEFLIYFQGNSAPDKSGLPSDRFSAERTGGSVSTLTIQRTQQEDSAVYLCASSLRINQPQHFGDGTRLSIL.

This clonotype appeared many times. The chain employs TRBV5-1 and TRBJ2-5; TRBD2 might be the D (5 bases). Germline V gene lookup returns CDR1 SGHRS and CDR2 YFSETQ. The CDR3 totals 14 residues. Trimming took 0 bases from V and 5 from J, leaving 11 bases between them. CDR3 bases: TGCGCCAGCAGCTTGGCCGCGGGCCAGGAGACCCAGTACTTC. This encodes CASSLAAGQETQYF.

The chain couples TRBV5-5 to TRBJ2-5; tentative D call: TRBD1 (5 bases). V dropped 5 bases and J dropped 4 bases, with 12 bases sitting between them. This CDR3 has 13 amino acids. The germline V gene encodes CDR1 SGHKS and CDR2 YYEKEE (reference sequence). The CDR3 nucleotides read TGTGCCAGCAGTTCTGACAGCGCAGAGACCCAGTACTTC. Encoded protein: CASSSDSAETQYF.

As concerns this clonotype: A much larger clone is a single base away; this may be a read error. This sequence joins TRBV5-5 and TRBJ2-5; D not certain. With 4 bases removed from V and 9 bases from J, the gap between germline ends came to 16 bases. Germline CDR1 SGHKS, CDR2 YYEKEE (reference sequence). The CDR3 contains 13 residues. For the CDR3, the DNA is TGTGCCAGCAGCAATGGACCAGTGGAGTCCCAGTACTTC. Encoded protein: CASSNGPVESQYF.

Regarding this clonotype: A much larger clone differs from this one at a single base, so this may be a read error. The missing conserved phenylalanine or tryptophan at the end of this CDR3 makes a read error likely. This chain links TRBV5-1 with TRBJ1-5; 8 positions match TRBD1. This CDR3 contains 14 residues. Germline lookup yields CDR1 SGHRS and CDR2 YFSETQ. V was clipped by 4 bases and J by 8 bases; unmatched bases: 8. The CDR3 sequence: CASSTGTGYEPQHL. The CDR3 nucleotides read TGCGCCAGCAGCACCGGGACAGGATACGAGCCCCAGCATCTT.

This clonotype was recorded at least ten times. The rearrangement joins TRBV7-2 to TRBJ2-3, with 8 positions matching TRBD1. This CDR3 contains 13 residues. Germline-derived CDR1 and CDR2 are SGHTA and FQGNSA. The V segment lost 4 bases and the J segment 4 bases; nucleotides outside the gene matches: 1. The CDR3 protein is CASSWTGSDTQYF. The CDR3 DNA reads TGTGCCAGCAGCTGGACAGGGTCAGATACGCAGTATTTT.

This clonotype came up once. Just one base apart from a much larger clone, this may be a read error. J is TRBJ1-3 and V is TRBV29-1, with unresolved D. Germline V gives CDR1 SQVTM, CDR2 ANQGSEA. The CDR3 is made up of 13 amino acids. CDR3 bases: TGCAGCGTTGTTACGCGGATCGGAAGCACCATATATTTT. Translating gives CSVVTRIGSTIYF. Filled out from reference TRBV29-1 and TRBJ1-3, the complete variable domain reads SAVISQKPSRDICQRGTSLTIQCQVDSQVTMMFWYRQQPGQSLTLIATANQGSEATYESGFVIDKFPISRPNLTFSTLTVSNMSPEDSSIYLCSVVTRIGSTIYFGEGSWLTVV.

This clonotype was observed a few times. A junction boundary mismatches the germline segment, possibly from a read error. The rearrangement joins TRBV6-6 to TRBJ2-1; TRBD2 aligns across 14 bases. The CDR3 covers 15 residues. Germline V gene sequence: CDR1 MNHNY, CDR2 SVGAGI (reference sequence). CDR3 sequence (DNA): TGTGCCGGCAGGCCAGGACTAGCGGGGGGAAATGAGCAGTTCTTC. Translating gives CAGRPGLAGGNEQFF.

This clonotype appeared many times. The chain recombines TRBV27 with TRBJ1-5, with D possibly being TRBD1 (5 bases). The CDR3 has 14 amino acids. CDR1 and CDR2 from the germline V gene are MNHEY and SMNVEV (reference sequence). V shed 3 bases and J shed 5 bases, with 11 bases lying between them. CDR3 sequence (DNA): TGTGCCAGCAGTTTTGGGGGGGGAGATCAGCCCCAGCATTTT. Translated: CASSFGGGDQPQHF.

This clonotype has only a few counts. The chain couples TRBV20-1 to TRBJ2-5, with D possibly TRBD1 on 5 matching bases. V was shortened by 6 bases and J by 3 bases, with 14 bases between the two germline ends. Germline V lookup: CDR1 DFQATT, CDR2 SNEGSKA (reference sequence). The CDR3 sequence is 13 residues long. CDR3: CSADRGQEETQYF. CDR3 DNA: TGCAGTGCGGACCGCGGACAAGAAGAGACCCAGTACTTC.

This clonotype has at least ten counts. The chain recombines TRBV5-6 with TRBJ1-1; D ambiguous. V lost 2 bases, J lost 5 bases, and 10 bases lay in between. CDR3 size: 13 residues. CDR1 and CDR2 from the germline V gene are SGHDT and YYEEEE. The chain's CDR3 is CASSFSGFTEAFF. The CDR3 bases are TGTGCCAGCAGCTTTTCGGGTTTTACTGAAGCTTTCTTT.